This TCR beta chain was identified during a study of T cells expressing NK-cell markers. Study background: HCMV seropositivity characterized most of the eight sequenced donors, and seronegativity one.

TCRdb re-called the 5' RACE reads; one entry per CDR3 protein, DNA not given. There are about 390,000 distinct CDR3 sequences in the sample, with over 8.5% held by the top ten. Findings and limits, study-wide: These same clonotypes (in four donors) also led the CD3+CD56-NKG2C+ fraction.

Per germline, CDR1 MDHEN and CDR2 SYDVKM. The CDR3 is 16 residues long. Details on this clonotype: What it binds is not known.

Sequenced: blood T cells: a sorted CD56 or NKG2C T cell subset, CD4+ or CD8+ T cells, or bulk PBMC T cells (not recorded which). The chain has TRBV28 and TRBJ2-1; TCRdb selects TRBD2, and the lack of DNA leaves this call unchecked. This TCR came from a woman in her fifties or sixties in good health. The CDR3 protein is CASRLIRENWINEQFF.